Following are 6 T cell receptor beta chains from one sample sequenced in a study of blood T cell repertoires in COVID-19. Method: immunoSEQ multiplex PCR; TCRdb's copy keeps in-frame clones and lacks some. The sample has 150,000 to 200,000 clones, 60% to 80% seen once. The sequencing sample was made of peripheral blood. These TCRs come from a woman between 65 and 79 years old with acute or convalescent COVID-19.

The sample holds a few counts of this clone. V and J are TRBV9 and TRBJ2-5, with TRBD2 as a possible D gene (7 bases). The CDR3 runs 17 residues. With 0 bases removed from V and 2 bases from J, the gap between germline ends came to 17 bases. The germline CDR1 and CDR2 sequences are SGDLS and YYNGEE. CDR3 region: CASSVATGGLGQETQYF. The CDR3 region has the DNA TGTGCCAGCAGCGTAGCTACGGGGGGCTTGGGTCAAGAGACCCAGTACTTC.

This chain uses TRBV6-4 with TRBJ1-1; a possible D gene is TRBD1 (5 bases). CDR3 size: 12 residues. V lost 0 bases, J lost 10 bases, and 9 bases lay in between. CDR1 and CDR2 (germline): MRHNA, SNTAGT. The CDR3 here is CASSDSRDRAFF. The CDR3 coding sequence is TGTGCCAGCAGTGACTCTAGAGACAGAGCTTTCTTT.

This sequence joins TRBV29-1 and TRBJ1-3; the D is unclear. Trimming removed 2 bases at V and 0 bases at J, with 11 bases between. The CDR3 runs to 15 residues. CDR1 and CDR2 (germline): SQVTM, ANQGSEA. As DNA, the CDR3 is TGCAGCGTTGAAACGCCGCGGAGCTCTGGAAACACCATATATTTT. Translated: CSVETPRSSGNTIYF.

The J gene is TRBJ2-5, the V gene TRBV19; 8 bases align to TRBD1. V dropped 7 bases and J dropped 2; count of bases not matched to a gene: 6. This CDR3 is built from 14 residues. Germline assignment: CDR1 LNHDA and CDR2 SQIVND (reference sequence). CDR3 bases: TGTGCCAGTAAAGCCCACAGGGGGCAAGAGACCCAGTACTTC. The encoded protein is CASKAHRGQETQYF.

V gene TRBV12-3 or TRBV12-4 combines with J gene TRBJ1-1; possibly TRBD1 for D (5 bases). CDR3 size: 11 residues. V shed 4 bases and J shed 8 bases, with 8 bases lying between them. CDR3 sequence: CASSSNREAFF. The CDR3 DNA sequence: TGTGCCAGCAGTTCGAACAGGGAAGCTTTCTTT.

A single count supports this clone. The chain is built from TRBV2 and TRBJ2-7; no clear D gene. Trimming took off 3 bases at V and 3 bases at J, with 6 bases between the two ends. In germline, CDR1 is SNHLY, CDR2 FYNNEI. This CDR3 spans 12 amino acids. The CDR3 DNA is TGTGCCAGCAGTGATCTCCTCTACGAGCAGTACTTC. Translating gives CASSDLLYEQYF.